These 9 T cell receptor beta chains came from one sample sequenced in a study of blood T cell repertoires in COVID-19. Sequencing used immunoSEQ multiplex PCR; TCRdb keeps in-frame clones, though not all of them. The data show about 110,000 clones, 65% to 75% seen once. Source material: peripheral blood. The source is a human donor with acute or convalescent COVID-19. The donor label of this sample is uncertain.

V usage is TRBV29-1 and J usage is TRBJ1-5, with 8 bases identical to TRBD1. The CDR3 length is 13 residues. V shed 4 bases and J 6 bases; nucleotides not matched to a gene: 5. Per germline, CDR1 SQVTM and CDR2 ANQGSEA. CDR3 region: CSVGDRGGQPQHF. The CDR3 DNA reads TGCAGCGTTGGAGACAGGGGCGGTCAGCCCCAGCATTTT.

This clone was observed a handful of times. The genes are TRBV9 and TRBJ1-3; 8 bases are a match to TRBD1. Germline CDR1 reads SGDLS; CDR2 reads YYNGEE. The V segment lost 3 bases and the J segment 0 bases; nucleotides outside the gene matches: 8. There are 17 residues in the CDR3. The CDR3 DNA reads TGTGCCAGCAGCGGGGTGGGGACAGGCCTCTCTGGAAACACCATATATTTT. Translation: CASSGVGTGLSGNTIYF.

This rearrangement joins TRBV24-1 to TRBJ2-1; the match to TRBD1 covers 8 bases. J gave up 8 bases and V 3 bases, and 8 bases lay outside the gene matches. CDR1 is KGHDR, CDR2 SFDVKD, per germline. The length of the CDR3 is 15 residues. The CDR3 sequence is CATSDITGGNHEQFF. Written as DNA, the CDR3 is TGTGCCACCAGTGATATCACAGGGGGGAACCATGAGCAGTTCTTC.

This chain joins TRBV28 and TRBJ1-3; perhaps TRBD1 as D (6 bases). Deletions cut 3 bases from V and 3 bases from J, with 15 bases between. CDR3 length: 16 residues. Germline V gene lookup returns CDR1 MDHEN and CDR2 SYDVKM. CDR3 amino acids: CASSFDPGVRGNTIYF. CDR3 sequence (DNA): TGTGCCAGCAGTTTTGACCCAGGGGTCCGTGGAAACACCATATATTTT.

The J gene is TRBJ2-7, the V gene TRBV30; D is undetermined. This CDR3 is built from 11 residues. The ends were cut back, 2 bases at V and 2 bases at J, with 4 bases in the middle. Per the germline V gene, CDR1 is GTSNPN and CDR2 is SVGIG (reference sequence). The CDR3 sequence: CAWSSTYEQYF. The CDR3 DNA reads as TGTGCCTGGAGTAGCACCTACGAGCAGTACTTC. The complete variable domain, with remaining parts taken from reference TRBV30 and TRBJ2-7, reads SQTIHQWPATLVQPVGSPLSLECTVEGTSNPNLYWYRQAAGRGLQLLFYSVGIGQISSEVPQNLSASRPQDRQFILSSKKLLLSDSGFYLCAWSSTYEQYFGPGTRLTVT.

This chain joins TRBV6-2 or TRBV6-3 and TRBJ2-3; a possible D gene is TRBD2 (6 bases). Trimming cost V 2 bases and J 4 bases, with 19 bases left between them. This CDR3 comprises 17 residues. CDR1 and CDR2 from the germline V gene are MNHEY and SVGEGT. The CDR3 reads CASSYAEGLATSDTQYF. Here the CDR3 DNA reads TGTGCCAGCAGTTACGCGGAGGGCCTAGCGACCTCAGATACGCAGTATTTT.

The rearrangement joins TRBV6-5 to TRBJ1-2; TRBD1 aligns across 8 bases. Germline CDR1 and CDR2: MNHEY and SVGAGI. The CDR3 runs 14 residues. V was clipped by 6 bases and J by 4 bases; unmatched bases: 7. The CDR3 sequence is CASRSGQGSYGYTF. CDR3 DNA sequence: TGTGCCAGCAGGTCAGGACAGGGCTCCTATGGCTACACCTTC.

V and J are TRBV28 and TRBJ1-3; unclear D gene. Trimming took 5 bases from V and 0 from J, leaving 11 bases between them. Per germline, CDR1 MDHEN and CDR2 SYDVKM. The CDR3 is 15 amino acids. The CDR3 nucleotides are TGTGCCAGCAGTGTCCTTAGCCGCTCTGGAAACACCATATATTTT. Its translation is CASSVLSRSGNTIYF.

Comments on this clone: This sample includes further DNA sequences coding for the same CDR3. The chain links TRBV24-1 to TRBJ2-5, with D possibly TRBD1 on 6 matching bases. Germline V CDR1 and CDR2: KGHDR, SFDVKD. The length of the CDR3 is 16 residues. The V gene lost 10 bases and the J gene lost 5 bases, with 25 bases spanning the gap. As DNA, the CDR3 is TGTGCCACATCCGACCCGGGACAAGGGAAGGGGGAGACCCAGTACTTC. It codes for CATSDPGQGKGETQYF.